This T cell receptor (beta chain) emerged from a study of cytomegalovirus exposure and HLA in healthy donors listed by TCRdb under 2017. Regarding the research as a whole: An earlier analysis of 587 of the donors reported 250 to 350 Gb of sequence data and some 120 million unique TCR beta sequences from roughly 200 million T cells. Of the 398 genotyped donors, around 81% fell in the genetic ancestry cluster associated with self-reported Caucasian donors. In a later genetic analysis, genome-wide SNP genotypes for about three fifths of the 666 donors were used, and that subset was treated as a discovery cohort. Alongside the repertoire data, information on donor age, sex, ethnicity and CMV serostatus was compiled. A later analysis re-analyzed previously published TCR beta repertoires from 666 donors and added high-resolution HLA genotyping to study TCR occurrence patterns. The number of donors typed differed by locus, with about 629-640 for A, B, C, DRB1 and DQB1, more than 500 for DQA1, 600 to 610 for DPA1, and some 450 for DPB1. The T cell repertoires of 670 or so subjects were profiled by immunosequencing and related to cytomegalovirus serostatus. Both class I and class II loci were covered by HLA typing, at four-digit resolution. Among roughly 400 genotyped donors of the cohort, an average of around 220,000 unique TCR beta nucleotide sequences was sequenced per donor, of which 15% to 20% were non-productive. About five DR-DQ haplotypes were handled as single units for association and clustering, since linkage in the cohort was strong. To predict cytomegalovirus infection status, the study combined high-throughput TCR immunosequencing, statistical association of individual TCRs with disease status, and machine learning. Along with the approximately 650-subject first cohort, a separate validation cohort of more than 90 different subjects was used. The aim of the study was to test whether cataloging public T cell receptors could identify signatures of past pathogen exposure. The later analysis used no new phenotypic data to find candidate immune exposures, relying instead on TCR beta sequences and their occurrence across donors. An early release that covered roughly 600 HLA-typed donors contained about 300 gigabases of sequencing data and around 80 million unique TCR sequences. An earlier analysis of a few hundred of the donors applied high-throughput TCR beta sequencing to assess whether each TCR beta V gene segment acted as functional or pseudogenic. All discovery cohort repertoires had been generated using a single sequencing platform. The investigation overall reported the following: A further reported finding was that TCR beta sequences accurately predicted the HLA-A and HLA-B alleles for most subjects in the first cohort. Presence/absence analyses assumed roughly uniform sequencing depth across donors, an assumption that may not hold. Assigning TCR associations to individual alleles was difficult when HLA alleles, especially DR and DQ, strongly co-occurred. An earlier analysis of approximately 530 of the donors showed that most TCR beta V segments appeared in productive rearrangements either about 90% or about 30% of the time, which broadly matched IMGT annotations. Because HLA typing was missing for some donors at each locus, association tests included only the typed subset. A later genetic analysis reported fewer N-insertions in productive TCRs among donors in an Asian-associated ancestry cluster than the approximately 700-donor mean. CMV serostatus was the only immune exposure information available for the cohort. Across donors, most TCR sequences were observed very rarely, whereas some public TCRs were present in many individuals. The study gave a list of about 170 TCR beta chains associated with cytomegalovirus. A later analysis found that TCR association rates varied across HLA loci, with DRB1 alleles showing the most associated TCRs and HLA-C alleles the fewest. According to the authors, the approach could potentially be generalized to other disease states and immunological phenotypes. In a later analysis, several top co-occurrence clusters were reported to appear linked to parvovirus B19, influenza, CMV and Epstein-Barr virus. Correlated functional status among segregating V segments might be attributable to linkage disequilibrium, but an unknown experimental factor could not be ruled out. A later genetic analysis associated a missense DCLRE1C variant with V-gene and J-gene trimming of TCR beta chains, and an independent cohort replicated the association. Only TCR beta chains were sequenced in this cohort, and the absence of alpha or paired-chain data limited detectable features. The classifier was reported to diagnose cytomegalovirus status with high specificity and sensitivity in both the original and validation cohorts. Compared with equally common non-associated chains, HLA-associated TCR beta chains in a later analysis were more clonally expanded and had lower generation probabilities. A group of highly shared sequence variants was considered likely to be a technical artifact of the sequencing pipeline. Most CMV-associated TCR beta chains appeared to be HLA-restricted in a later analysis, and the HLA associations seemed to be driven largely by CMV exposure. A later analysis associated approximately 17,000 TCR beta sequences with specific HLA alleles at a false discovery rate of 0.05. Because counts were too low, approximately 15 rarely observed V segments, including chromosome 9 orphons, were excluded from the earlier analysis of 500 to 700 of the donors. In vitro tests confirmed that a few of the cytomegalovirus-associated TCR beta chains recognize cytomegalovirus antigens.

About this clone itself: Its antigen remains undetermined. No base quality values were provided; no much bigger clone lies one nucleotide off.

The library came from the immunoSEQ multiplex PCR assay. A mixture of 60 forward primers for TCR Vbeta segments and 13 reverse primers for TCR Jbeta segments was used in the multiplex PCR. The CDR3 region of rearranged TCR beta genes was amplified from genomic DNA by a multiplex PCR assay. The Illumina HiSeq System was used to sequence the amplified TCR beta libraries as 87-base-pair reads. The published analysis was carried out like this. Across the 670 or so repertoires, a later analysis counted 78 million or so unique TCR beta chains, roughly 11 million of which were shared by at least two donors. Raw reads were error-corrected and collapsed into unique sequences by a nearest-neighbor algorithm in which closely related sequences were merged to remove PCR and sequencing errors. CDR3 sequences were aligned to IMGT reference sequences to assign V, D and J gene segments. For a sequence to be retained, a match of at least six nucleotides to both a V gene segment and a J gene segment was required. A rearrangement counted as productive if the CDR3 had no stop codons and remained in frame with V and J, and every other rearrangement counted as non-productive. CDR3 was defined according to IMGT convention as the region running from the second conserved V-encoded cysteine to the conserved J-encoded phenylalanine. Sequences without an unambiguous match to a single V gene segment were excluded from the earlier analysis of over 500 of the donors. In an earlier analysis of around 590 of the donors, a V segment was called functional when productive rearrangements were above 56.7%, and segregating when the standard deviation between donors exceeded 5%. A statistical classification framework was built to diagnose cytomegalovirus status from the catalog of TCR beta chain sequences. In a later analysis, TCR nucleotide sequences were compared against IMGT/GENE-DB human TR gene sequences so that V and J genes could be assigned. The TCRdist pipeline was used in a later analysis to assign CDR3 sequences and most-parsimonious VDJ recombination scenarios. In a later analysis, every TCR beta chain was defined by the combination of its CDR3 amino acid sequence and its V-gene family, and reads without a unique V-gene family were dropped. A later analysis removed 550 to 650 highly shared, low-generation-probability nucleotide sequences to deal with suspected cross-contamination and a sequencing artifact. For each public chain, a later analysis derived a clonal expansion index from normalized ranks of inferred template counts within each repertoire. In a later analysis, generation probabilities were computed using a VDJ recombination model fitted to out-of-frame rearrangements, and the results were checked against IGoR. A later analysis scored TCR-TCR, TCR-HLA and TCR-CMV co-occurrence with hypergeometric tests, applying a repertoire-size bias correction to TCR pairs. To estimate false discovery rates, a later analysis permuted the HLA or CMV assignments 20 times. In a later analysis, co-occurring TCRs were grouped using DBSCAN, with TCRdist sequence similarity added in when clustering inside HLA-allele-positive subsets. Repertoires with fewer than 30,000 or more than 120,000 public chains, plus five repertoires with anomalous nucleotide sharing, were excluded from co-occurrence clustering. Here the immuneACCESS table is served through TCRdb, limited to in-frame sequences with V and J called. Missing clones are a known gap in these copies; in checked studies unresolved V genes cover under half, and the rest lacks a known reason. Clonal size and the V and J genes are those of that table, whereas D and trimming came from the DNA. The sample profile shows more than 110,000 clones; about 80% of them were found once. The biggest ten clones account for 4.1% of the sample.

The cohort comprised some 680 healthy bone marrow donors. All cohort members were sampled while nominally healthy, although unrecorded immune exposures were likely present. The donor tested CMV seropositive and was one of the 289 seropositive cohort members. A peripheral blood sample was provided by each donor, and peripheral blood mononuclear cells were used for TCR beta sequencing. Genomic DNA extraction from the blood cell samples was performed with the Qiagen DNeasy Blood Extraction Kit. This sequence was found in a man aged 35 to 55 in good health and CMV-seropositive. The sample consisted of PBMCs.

The DNA is as follows: TGTGCCTGGAGTAGATGGAGCTCCTACAATGAGCAGTTCTTC. The translation is CAWSRWSSYNEQFF. The receptor chain draws on TRBV30 and TRBJ2-1; the D gene cannot be named for sure. V sheds 2 bases and J sheds 0 bases, leaving 8 bases between their ends. There are 14 amino acids in the CDR3, from cysteine to phenylalanine inclusive. Solely the CDR3 DNA is kept, with 42 bases framed from the first base. The germline V gene (reference sequence) gives CDR1 as GTSNPN and CDR2 as SVGIG.